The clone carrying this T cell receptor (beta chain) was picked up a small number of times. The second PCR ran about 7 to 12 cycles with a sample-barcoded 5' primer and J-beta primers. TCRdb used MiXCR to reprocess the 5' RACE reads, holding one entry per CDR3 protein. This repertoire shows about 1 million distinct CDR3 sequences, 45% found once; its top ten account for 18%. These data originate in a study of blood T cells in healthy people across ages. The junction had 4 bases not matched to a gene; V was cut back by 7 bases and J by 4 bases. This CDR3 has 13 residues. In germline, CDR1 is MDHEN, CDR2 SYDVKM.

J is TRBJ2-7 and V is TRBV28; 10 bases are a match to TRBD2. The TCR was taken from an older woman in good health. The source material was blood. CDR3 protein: CASKAGGIYEQYF. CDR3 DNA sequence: TGTGCCAGCAAAGCGGGAGGGATATACGAGCAGTACTTC.